This T cell receptor (beta chain) emerged from a study of T-cell reconstitution after alpha-beta-depleted transplantation in children. Preparation of the TCRbeta library was carried out with unique molecular identifiers. TCRdb processed the PCR reads anew with MiXCR; each CDR3 protein has one entry. Of 300,000 to 400,000 distinct CDR3 sequences listed, 10% to 15% are singletons. V was shortened by 2 bases and J by 5 bases, with 12 bases between the two germline ends. From germline, CDR1 is SEHNR and CDR2 FQNEAQ (reference sequence). CDR3 length: 15 amino acids. This clonotype was detected many times. The rearrangement joins TRBV7-9 to TRBJ1-4; D unresolved. The TCR was taken from a human donor who donated a stem cell graft to a child with Fanconi anemia. The material sequenced was PBMCs, taken from the stem cell graft. The CDR3 coding sequence is TGTGCCAGCAGCTTATTTTCCTTGAAGAATGAAAAACTGTTTTTT. Its translation is CASSLFSLKNEKLFF.